This T cell receptor (beta chain) was found in a study of PD-1 blockade in mismatch repair-deficient tumors (dated 2017 in TCRdb). Concerning the study at large: Between late 2013 and late 2016, 86 consecutive patients with approximately 12 mismatch repair-deficient cancer types, all previously treated and progressing, were enrolled in the trial. Tumor-associated T cell clones were tracked in the peripheral blood of patients responding to PD-1 blockade by deep sequencing of TCR CDR3 regions.

The library was built by means of the immunoSEQ multiplex PCR assay. Sourced from immuneACCESS, this table was stored by TCRdb with only in-frame sequences that have V and J called. A share of the clones is absent; for the studies checked, an unresolved V gene accounts for under half, and the remainder has no known explanation. The sample yields tens of thousands of clones; 65% to 85% were counted once. The top ten clones comprise less than 6.5% of the sample. Note on this clone: What this receptor recognizes is not known. No base qualities exist here, and no much larger clone lies one base off it.

Mismatch repair deficiency was established in every enrolled patient by polymerase chain reaction or immunohistochemistry. TCR sequencing was performed for a few patients who responded to pembrolizumab therapy. The phase II trial prospectively tested pembrolizumab PD-1 blockade in advanced mismatch repair-deficient cancers regardless of tissue of origin. Serial peripheral blood T cell samples were collected before and at multiple times after starting PD-1 blockade. The timing of each blood sample was reported as weeks after the first dose of pembrolizumab. Study-wide conclusions, independent of this receptor: Tumor-resident clones, often undetectable in blood before treatment, expanded rapidly after pembrolizumab and then contracted, generally before radiologic responses.

Including cysteine and phenylalanine, the CDR3 has 15 amino acids. Just CDR3 DNA is preserved here, 45 bases in frame from base 1. Between the V and J ends, shortened by 0 bases and 8 bases respectively, the junction contains 14 bases. CDR1 and CDR2 were assigned from the germline V gene as SGHRS and YFSETQ. The V and J genes are TRBV5-1 and TRBJ1-4, with the D gene too uncertain to name. The receptor was derived from an adult with mismatch repair-deficient cancer. The sample in question was peripheral blood, obtained 44 weeks after starting pembrolizumab. The CDR3 protein is CASSLGVSNEEKLFF. The DNA is TGCGCCAGCAGCTTGGGGGTTTCGAATGAAGAAAAACTGTTTTTT.